The 10 T cell receptor beta chains in this list originate from one sample, sequenced in a study of beta chain features in type 1 diabetes. These receptors are not linked to any known antigen. Expressed TCRB transcripts were sequenced, since all the RNA that had been isolated was reverse transcribed. Clones were sequenced by immunoSEQ multiplex PCR, and TCRdb holds only the in-frame ones, with some missing. The data show over 650,000 clones, with about an eighth seen just once and just under 0.04% held by the top ten. Broader study findings: In every one of the four CD4+ subsets, TCRB CDR3s were moderately but significantly shorter in Type 1 diabetes patients.

Sequences were obtained from naive CD4+ T cells from blood. Every receptor here comes from a man aged 18 to 30 with type 1 diabetes.

In this sample, this clone turned up a few times. The chain has TRBV5-4 and TRBJ1-1; 7 bases match TRBD1. The CDR3 is made up of 13 amino acids. Germline values: CDR1 SGHNT, CDR2 YYREEE (reference sequence). Trimming removed 7 bases from V and 4 bases from J; junction bases left unmatched: 7. CDR3 protein: CASWRTGTTEAFF. In nucleotides, the CDR3 is TGTGCCAGCTGGAGGACAGGAACCACTGAAGCTTTCTTT.

The chain recombines TRBV28 with TRBJ1-5; 9 nucleotides align to TRBD1. The CDR3 has 15 residues. Losses at the gene ends were 7 bases for V and 5 bases for J; bases not matched to a gene: 9. Germline assignment: CDR1 MDHEN and CDR2 SYDVKM. CDR3 nucleotides: TGTGCCAGCACCCCGGGACAGGGTCGCGATCAGCCCCAGCATTTT. The encoded protein is CASTPGQGRDQPQHF.

This clone occurred a few times. The chain recombines TRBV20-1 with TRBJ2-7; no clear D gene. V lost 6 bases, J lost 3 bases, and 3 bases lay in between. Germline CDR1 and CDR2: DFQATT and SNEGSKA (reference sequence). The CDR3 contains 9 residues. CDR3 amino acids: CSANYEQYF. Written as DNA, the CDR3 is TGCAGTGCCAACTACGAGCAGTACTTC.

The chain is built from TRBV5-4 and TRBJ2-5; 8 nucleotides agree with TRBD2. The CDR3 covers 17 residues. CDR1 and CDR2 (germline): SGHNT, YYREEE (reference sequence). The V gene end was trimmed by 0 bases and the J gene end by 4 bases; junction bases not matched to a gene: 11. The CDR3 DNA is TGTGCCAGCAGCTTGGCCGTCGGAGCGGGAGTATTAGAGACCCAGTACTTC. It is translated as CASSLAVGAGVLETQYF.

This chain uses TRBV5-1 with TRBJ2-1; maybe TRBD2 (6 bases). The germline V gene has CDR1 SGHRS and CDR2 YFSETQ. The germline V and J ends were trimmed by 4 bases and 4 bases, with 12 bases remaining between them. This CDR3 is 14 amino acids long. The CDR3 nucleotides are TGCGCCAGCAGCCAGGGCGGGGCTTACAATGAGCAGTTCTTC. This encodes CASSQGGAYNEQFF.

CDR3 protein: CASSFLGLNTGELFF. Here the CDR3 DNA reads TGCGCCAGCAGCTTCCTTGGACTGAACACCGGGGAGCTGTTTTTT. This chain joins TRBV5-1 and TRBJ2-2, with D possibly matching TRBD2 (5 bases). Trimming cost V 2 bases and J 1 base, with 9 bases left between them. The length of the CDR3 is 15 residues. Germline loops: CDR1 SGHRS, CDR2 YFSETQ.

This clone was counted at least ten times. V is TRBV2 and J is TRBJ2-1, with no clear D. The V gene lost 7 bases and the J gene lost 8 bases, with 0 bases spanning the gap. CDR1 is SNHLY and CDR2 is FYNNEI in the germline V gene. The CDR3 sequence is 8 residues long. The CDR3 region has the DNA TGTGCCAGCAATGAGCAGTTCTTC. Translation: CASNEQFF.

This chain joins TRBV6-5 and TRBJ1-2, with D perhaps matching TRBD1 (6 bases). The V and J ends lost 0 bases and 3 bases respectively, with 8 bases between them. The CDR3 consists of 14 residues. CDR1 and CDR2 from the germline V gene are MNHEY and SVGAGI. CDR3 coding DNA: TGTGCCAGCAGTTACTCACAGGGTTACTATGGCTACACCTTC. Protein product: CASSYSQGYYGYTF.

The chain joins TRBV5-4 to TRBJ2-3; D might be TRBD1 or TRBD2, each matching 6 bases. V lost 6 bases and J 1 base, leaving 15 bases between the germline ends. The CDR3 has 15 amino acids. Germline V gene data show CDR1 as SGHNT and CDR2 as YYREEE (reference sequence). This CDR3 is CASMREQGRTDTQYF. The DNA for the CDR3 is TGTGCCAGCATGCGGGAACAGGGACGCACAGATACGCAGTATTTT.

In this sample, this clone turned up a few times. The rearrangement joins TRBV28 to TRBJ2-5; D gene unclear. This CDR3 is 11 amino acids long. The germline V gene encodes CDR1 MDHEN and CDR2 SYDVKM. Deletions cut 8 bases from V and 5 bases from J, with 9 bases between. Here the CDR3 DNA reads TGTGCCAGCGGAGTTAGGGAGACCCAGTACTTC. Protein product: CASGVRETQYF.